The 18 T cell receptor beta chains below come from one sample, sequenced in a study of early T cells in non-severe SARS-CoV-2 infection. MiXCR, applied by TCRdb to the 5' RACE reads, yields one record per CDR3 protein. The table shows approximately 27,000 distinct CDR3 sequences, with 4.6% occurring only once. The sequenced sample consisted of whole blood. These TCRs come from an adult who was a healthcare worker with PCR-confirmed SARS-CoV-2 infection or an uninfected control (not recorded which).

This clonotype has only a few counts. This chain uses TRBV7-3 with TRBJ2-3; TRBD2 matches at 8 bases. The germline gives CDR1 SGHTA, CDR2 FQGTGA. This CDR3 is 15 amino acids long. The V gene end was trimmed by 1 base and the J gene end by 6 bases; junction bases not matched to a gene: 6. CDR3 amino acids: CASSLKAGVGDTQYF. The CDR3 nucleotides read TGTGCCAGCAGCTTAAAAGCGGGAGTGGGGGATACGCAGTATTTT.

This rearrangement joins TRBV20-1 to TRBJ2-1; 10 bases line up with TRBD2. V lost 3 bases to trimming and J lost 1 base; unmatched junction nucleotides: 21. Germline CDR1 DFQATT, CDR2 SNEGSKA (reference sequence). The CDR3 is made up of 21 amino acids. CDR3: CSARPTNTGGTSVRSYNEQFF. CDR3 DNA sequence: TGCAGTGCTAGGCCTACAAATACAGGGGGGACTAGCGTCCGGTCCTACAATGAGCAGTTCTTC.

The sample holds many counts of this clonotype. The chain combines TRBV12-3 or TRBV12-4 with TRBJ2-2, with no clear D. The CDR3 is 15 amino acids. Trimming removed 1 base from V and 5 bases from J, with 11 bases in between. The CDR3 DNA reads as TGTGCCAGCAGTTTAGGGACCCTTAAAACCGGGGAGCTGTTTTTT. It translates to CASSLGTLKTGELFF.

This clonotype showed up many times. The gene calls are TRBV12-3 or TRBV12-4 and TRBJ2-5, with a possible D match to TRBD1 (6 bases). The CDR3 has 13 amino acids. V was clipped by 5 bases and J by 12 bases, with 19 bases between them. Written as DNA, the CDR3 is TGTGCCAGCAGTCTCACTCATGGACAGAATAAGTACTTC. Amino acids: CASSLTHGQNKYF.

The sample holds many counts of this clonotype. V is TRBV20-1 and J is TRBJ2-3; 7 bases map to TRBD2. This CDR3 spans 16 amino acids. CDR1 is DFQATT, CDR2 SNEGSKA, per germline (reference sequence). Trimming cost V 4 bases and J 5 bases; bases outside gene matches: 15. The CDR3 sequence is CSANDQRGYFGDTQYF. In DNA, the CDR3 is TGCAGTGCTAATGATCAGCGGGGTTACTTCGGAGATACGCAGTATTTT.

This clonotype was detected a few times. The rearrangement links TRBV12-3 or TRBV12-4 to TRBJ1-6; 8 bases agree with TRBD1. The V and J ends lost 5 bases and 10 bases, in that order; junction bases with no gene match: 10. The CDR3 sequence is 15 residues long. The CDR3 DNA reads TGTGCCAGCAGTCCTCGGACAGGGCAGCGGTCACCCCTCCACTTT. It encodes CASSPRTGQRSPLHF.

This clonotype has at least ten counts. The rearrangement links TRBV3-1 to TRBJ1-1, with D possibly TRBD1 on 5 matching bases. CDR3 length: 13 residues. The ends were cut back, 10 bases at V and 3 bases at J, with 15 bases in the middle. Germline loops: CDR1 LGHDT, CDR2 YNNKEL (reference sequence). The CDR3 protein is CATASTGDTEAFF. The CDR3 DNA is TGTGCCACCGCGTCCACAGGAGACACTGAAGCTTTCTTT.

Sample share makes this clonotype medium-sized (0.01 to 0.1%). The J gene is TRBJ1-5, the V gene TRBV28; D not certain. The V gene lost 4 bases and the J gene lost 9 bases, with 7 bases spanning the gap. CDR1 and CDR2 (germline): MDHEN, SYDVKM. This CDR3 comprises 11 residues. Written as DNA, the CDR3 is TGTGCCAGCAGTTGGCCTGGGCCCCAGCATTTT. As protein: CASSWPGPQHF.

Many counts were recorded for this clonotype. This chain links TRBV3-1 with TRBJ1-6; D gene uncertain. This CDR3 is 14 amino acids long. The germline V gene has CDR1 LGHDT and CDR2 YNNKEL (reference sequence). With 3 bases removed from V and 6 bases from J, the gap between germline ends came to 9 bases. The CDR3 DNA sequence: TGTGCCAGCAGCCACGCACCACCTAATTCACCCCTCCACTTT. Protein sequence: CASSHAPPNSPLHF. Full variable domain (outside the CDR3, taken from reference TRBV3-1 and TRBJ1-6): DTAVSQTPKYLVTQMGNDKSIKCEQNLGHDTMYWYKQDSKKFLKIMFSYNNKELIINETVPNRFSPKSPDKAHLNLHINSLELGDSAVYFCASSHAPPNSPLHFGNGTRLTVT.

This clonotype came up many times. The rearrangement links TRBV28 to TRBJ2-7, with D maybe TRBD1 (7 bases). Per the germline V gene, CDR1 is MDHEN and CDR2 is SYDVKM. The V end was cut by 1 base, the J end by 6 bases, with 13 bases between. This CDR3 region has 14 residues. The CDR3 reads CASSLSRQGGEQYF. In nucleotides, the CDR3 is TGTGCCAGCAGTTTATCCAGGCAGGGGGGCGAGCAGTACTTC.

V and J are TRBV10-1 and TRBJ2-7, with 9 bases matching TRBD1. V lost 6 bases to trimming and J lost 4 bases; unmatched junction nucleotides: 7. CDR1 is WNHNN, CDR2 SYGVQD, per germline (reference sequence). The CDR3 runs 14 residues. Written as DNA, the CDR3 is TGCGCCAGCAGCCCCGGGACAGGGCAATACGAGCAGTACTTC. Translating it yields CASSPGTGQYEQYF.

This clonotype came up many times. The genes are TRBV7-2 and TRBJ2-3, with 7 bases matching TRBD2. Germline CDR1 SGHTA, CDR2 FQGNSA. The CDR3 totals 14 residues. V shed 3 bases and J 4 bases; nucleotides not matched to a gene: 4. CDR3 residues: CASSFKRGADTQYF. In DNA, the CDR3 is TGTGCCAGCAGCTTCAAGCGGGGCGCAGATACGCAGTATTTT.

In its sample, this clonotype was seen many times. The chain joins TRBV12-3 or TRBV12-4 to TRBJ2-3, with TRBD1 matching 7 bases. This CDR3 comprises 14 residues. J was trimmed by 5 bases and V by 5 bases; bases with no gene match: 7. The CDR3 reads CASSVRRGQDTQYF. The CDR3 DNA sequence: TGTGCCAGCAGTGTTCGAAGGGGGCAAGATACGCAGTATTTT.

There are many counts of this clonotype. The rearrangement links TRBV14 to TRBJ2-1, with TRBD2 matching over 10 bases. Germline loops: CDR1 SGHDN, CDR2 FVKESK. The ends lost 0 bases at V and 3 bases at J; junction bases unmatched: 2. The length of the CDR3 is 16 residues. CDR3 DNA sequence: TGTGCCAGCAGCCAAGAGGCTAGCGGGAGCTACAATGAGCAGTTCTTC. As protein: CASSQEASGSYNEQFF.

This clonotype was observed at least ten times. The chain carries TRBV11-2 and TRBJ2-5; D remains ambiguous. CDR1 and CDR2 from the germline V gene are SGHAT and FQNNGV. CDR3 size: 15 residues. Trimming left V 4 bases short and J 2 bases short, with 14 bases between. As DNA, the CDR3 is TGTGCCAGCAGCTCCCCTTGGTTAGATCAAGAGACCCAGTACTTC. Translated: CASSSPWLDQETQYF.

This clonotype was counted many times. The chain is built from TRBV30 and TRBJ1-5; 9 nucleotides align to TRBD1. This CDR3 region has 14 residues. Germline V gene data show CDR1 as GTSNPN and CDR2 as SVGIG (reference sequence). The trim removed 1 base at V and 5 bases at J, leaving 3 bases unmatched. CDR3 protein: CAWSAGQGDQPQHF. CDR3 sequence (DNA): TGTGCCTGGAGTGCGGGACAGGGAGATCAGCCCCAGCATTTT. The complete variable domain, with remaining parts taken from reference TRBV30 and TRBJ1-5, reads SQTIHQWPATLVQPVGSPLSLECTVEGTSNPNLYWYRQAAGRGLQLLFYSVGIGQISSEVPQNLSASRPQDRQFILSSKKLLLSDSGFYLCAWSAGQGDQPQHFGDGTRLSIL.

This clonotype was detected ten times or more. The chain combines TRBV28 with TRBJ2-7; a weak D match, TRBD1 (5 bases). CDR1 is MDHEN, CDR2 SYDVKM, per germline. V lost 7 bases to trimming and J lost 3 bases, with 13 bases between them. This CDR3 is 13 amino acids long. In nucleotides, the CDR3 is TGTGCCAGCATGTCACAGGCCGACTACGAGCAGTACTTC. This gives the protein CASMSQADYEQYF.

Many counts were recorded for this clonotype. This sequence joins TRBV3-1 and TRBJ1-4; no reliable D call. This CDR3 contains 15 residues. Germline CDR1 and CDR2: LGHDT and YNNKEL (reference sequence). The V end lost 4 bases, the J end lost 9 bases, and 18 bases lay between the germline ends. CDR3 DNA: TGTGCCAGCAGCCTAACCGCCATCTTTGGGAAAAAACTGTTTTTT. Translating it yields CASSLTAIFGKKLFF.